Presented here are 24 T cell receptor beta chains from one specimen sequenced in a study of control samples from healthy donors and cancer patients. Produced via immunoSEQ multiplex PCR; TCRdb's table is partial and in-frame only. The sample has some 98,000 clones, roughly 84% seen once. Sequenced: PBMCs. Receptors originate from a man between 70 and 80 years old with lung cancer.

This clone was observed a handful of times. The CDR3 region is CATSRKTGGTTEAFF. In DNA, the CDR3 is TGTGCCACCAGCAGGAAGACAGGGGGGACTACTGAAGCTTTCTTT. V usage is TRBV15 and J usage is TRBJ1-1, with 9 bases that match TRBD1. Trimming cost V 3 bases and J 5 bases; bases outside gene matches: 7. Germline V gene sequence: CDR1 LNHNV, CDR2 YYDKDF (reference sequence). This CDR3 is built from 15 residues.

The CDR3 DNA is TGTGCCAGCAGAAGGACAGGCCCCATCCAAGAGACCCAGTACTTC. This encodes CASRRTGPIQETQYF. The V call is TRBV7-2, the J call TRBJ2-5, with 7 bases identical to TRBD1. Germline V CDR1 and CDR2: SGHTA, FQGNSA. The CDR3 runs 15 residues. The ends lost 6 bases at V and 1 base at J; junction bases unmatched: 8.

CDR3 protein: CASGLGEGEAFF. Written as DNA, the CDR3 is TGTGCTAGTGGTTTGGGCGAAGGTGAAGCTTTCTTT. The V call is TRBV12-5, the J call TRBJ1-1, with D uncertain. From germline, CDR1 is LGHNT and CDR2 FRNRAP. The germline V and J ends were trimmed by 1 base and 7 bases, with 7 bases remaining between them. This CDR3 spans 12 amino acids.

The chain links TRBV3-1 (or the pseudogene TRBV3-2) to TRBJ2-7, with no clear D. The CDR3 runs 13 residues. V lost 1 base and J lost 0, with 4 bases in between. Germline CDR1 is LGHDT and CDR2 is YNNKEL (reference sequence). The CDR3 sequence is CASSQANSYEQYF. CDR3 coding DNA: TGTGCCAGCAGCCAAGCCAACTCCTACGAGCAGTACTTC.

This clone was seen a single time. This chain connects TRBV7-9 to TRBJ1-5; D is unclear. This CDR3 is 15 amino acids long. CDR1 and CDR2 (germline): SEHNR, FQNEAQ (reference sequence). Trimming stripped 5 bases from V and 6 bases from J, with 17 bases between. The CDR3 DNA is TGTGCCAGCAGCCTATACGGGGAAGCTGGTCAGCCCCAGCATTTT. Its translation is CASSLYGEAGQPQHF.

The CDR3: CASRRRGDTEAFF. The CDR3, as DNA: TGTGCCAGCCGGCGAAGAGGGGACACTGAAGCTTTCTTT. This rearrangement joins TRBV7-8 to TRBJ1-1; D possibly corresponds to TRBD1 (5 bases). In germline, CDR1 is SGHVS, CDR2 FQNEAQ. This CDR3 region has 13 residues. V dropped 8 bases and J dropped 3 bases, with 13 bases sitting between them.

This chain connects TRBV5-1 to TRBJ1-1; maybe TRBD1 (5 bases). Germline loops: CDR1 SGHRS, CDR2 YFSETQ. The V and J ends lost 0 bases and 1 base respectively, with 10 bases between them. This CDR3 is built from 15 residues. CDR3 amino acids: CASSLGGGTNTEAFF. The CDR3 nucleotides are TGCGCCAGCAGCTTGGGAGGAGGGACGAACACTGAAGCTTTCTTT.

The chain couples TRBV27 to TRBJ2-1; D perhaps matches TRBD2 (6 bases). CDR1 is MNHEY and CDR2 is SMNVEV in the germline V gene (reference sequence). V lost 3 bases and J lost 9, with 12 bases in between. The CDR3 loop spans 13 amino acids. CDR3 sequence reads: CASSFVAGSEQFF. The CDR3 DNA reads as TGTGCCAGCAGTTTCGTCGCGGGGAGTGAGCAGTTCTTC.

The rearrangement uses TRBV6-6 and TRBJ1-6; D is unresolved. Germline V gene data show CDR1 as MNHNY and CDR2 as SVGAGI (reference sequence). The germline V and J ends were trimmed by 3 bases and 5 bases, with 11 bases remaining between them. CDR3 length: 15 residues. The CDR3: CASSYGAGDNSPLHF. DNA of the CDR3: TGTGCCAGCAGTTATGGAGCAGGAGATAATTCACCCCTCCACTTT.

V usage is TRBV30 and J usage is TRBJ1-4; D is unresolved. The CDR3 spans 11 residues. The V end was cut by 3 bases, the J end by 5 bases, with 4 bases between. Per the germline V gene, CDR1 is GTSNPN and CDR2 is SVGIG (reference sequence). In DNA form, the CDR3 reads TGTGCCTGGAGCCAAAATGAAAAACTGTTTTTT. As protein: CAWSQNEKLFF.

The chain has TRBV5-1 and TRBJ2-3; D is uncertain. The V gene's germline CDR1 is SGHRS and CDR2 YFSETQ. The ends were cut back, 5 bases at V and 0 bases at J, with 10 bases in the middle. This CDR3 region has 14 residues. The CDR3 protein is CASSPRSSTDTQYF. Written as DNA, the CDR3 is TGCGCCAGCAGTCCCAGGTCTAGCACAGATACGCAGTATTTT.

V usage is TRBV19 and J usage is TRBJ2-7, with 7 bases that match TRBD1. The CDR3 runs 13 residues. Losses at the gene ends were 5 bases for V and 3 bases for J; bases not matched to a gene: 4. Germline CDR1 LNHDA, CDR2 SQIVND (reference sequence). CDR3 nucleotides: TGTGCCAGTAGTTCTAGGACAGGCTACGAGCAGTACTTC. This encodes CASSSRTGYEQYF.

The chain joins TRBV5-4 to TRBJ2-1, with TRBD1 identical over 8 bases. The V gene's germline CDR1 is SGHNT and CDR2 YYREEE (reference sequence). V gave up 4 bases and J gave up 0 bases; unmatched junction bases: 3. The CDR3 has 15 residues. DNA for the CDR3: TGTGCCAGCAGCGACAGGGGAAGCTCCTACAATGAGCAGTTCTTC. It yields the protein CASSDRGSSYNEQFF.

The chain couples TRBV7-6 to TRBJ1-1; D possibly corresponds to TRBD1 (6 bases). The CDR3 is made up of 14 amino acids. V gave up 6 bases and J gave up 4 bases, with 15 bases separating them. Germline values: CDR1 SGHVS, CDR2 FNYEAQ. CDR3 nucleotides: TGTGCCAGCAGTCAGGGGACACGGGGCACTGAAGCTTTCTTT. Translation: CASSQGTRGTEAFF.

The chain has TRBV27 and TRBJ2-7; no reliable D call. The CDR3 loop spans 15 amino acids. Germline CDR1 and CDR2: MNHEY and SMNVEV (reference sequence). V was clipped by 5 bases and J by 7 bases, with 21 bases between them. This chain's CDR3 is CASSPRPFLRVEQYF. CDR3 DNA: TGTGCCAGCAGTCCGAGACCATTTCTACGAGTGGAGCAGTACTTC.

The CDR3 spells CASSFRDRASEQYF. DNA for the CDR3: TGTGCCAGCAGCTTCCGGGACAGGGCTTCCGAGCAGTACTTC. The chain links TRBV9 to TRBJ2-7; 9 bases map to TRBD1. With V trimmed by 4 bases and J by 6 bases, 8 bases remained unmatched. Germline CDR1 SGDLS, CDR2 YYNGEE. The CDR3 totals 14 residues.

The chain joins TRBV5-1 to TRBJ2-7, with 8 bases that match TRBD1. V was pared by 8 bases and J by 6 bases, with 13 bases of the junction left unmatched. The V gene's germline CDR1 is SGHRS and CDR2 YFSETQ. The CDR3 totals 14 residues. The CDR3 bases are TGCGCCAGTAGGACAGGGTTTAATATGGGCGAGCAGTACTTC. Translation: CASRTGFNMGEQYF.

The chain couples TRBV30 to TRBJ2-1; D might be TRBD2 (7 bases). The CDR3 length is 15 residues. Germline loops: CDR1 GTSNPN, CDR2 SVGIG (reference sequence). Trimming left V 2 bases short and J 2 bases short, with 13 bases between. CDR3 region: CAWSPGGGPYNEQFF. The DNA for the CDR3 is TGTGCCTGGAGTCCTGGGGGGGGCCCCTACAATGAGCAGTTCTTC.

The rearrangement links TRBV19 to TRBJ1-2; tentatively, D is TRBD1 (5 bases). The germline gives CDR1 LNHDA, CDR2 SQIVND (reference sequence). The V and J ends lost 4 bases and 2 bases respectively, with 17 bases between them. The CDR3 is made up of 16 amino acids. In DNA, the CDR3 is TGTGCCAGTAGTAAGTCGGGCAGGGTGGCCAACTATGGCTACACCTTC. This encodes CASSKSGRVANYGYTF.

The chain employs TRBV5-1 and TRBJ2-2; D perhaps matches TRBD2 (7 bases). Looked up from germline, CDR1 is SGHRS and CDR2 is YFSETQ. The CDR3 totals 15 residues. The V and J ends lost 4 bases and 4 bases respectively, with 14 bases between them. This CDR3 reads CASSPAGGATGELFF. For the CDR3, the DNA is TGCGCCAGCAGCCCGGCTGGGGGGGCCACCGGGGAGCTGTTTTTT.

Only a few counts were recorded for this clone. The V call is TRBV2, the J call TRBJ1-5; 9 bases match TRBD1. V lost 5 bases to trimming and J lost 4 bases; unmatched junction nucleotides: 3. Looked up from germline, CDR1 is SNHLY and CDR2 is FYNNEI. CDR3 length: 14 residues. This chain's CDR3 is CASSRQGVNQPQHF. The CDR3 DNA follows: TGTGCCAGCAGTAGACAGGGGGTTAATCAGCCCCAGCATTTT.

The chain combines TRBV19 with TRBJ2-1; D possibly uses TRBD1 or TRBD2 (5 bases each). With 7 bases removed from V and 9 bases from J, the gap between germline ends came to 16 bases. The CDR3 extends over 13 amino acids. The germline CDR1 and CDR2 sequences are LNHDA and SQIVND (reference sequence). CDR3 in DNA: TGTGCCAGTACTCGGGACCCTCACGGTGAGCAGTTCTTC. Translated, it gives CASTRDPHGEQFF.

The chain combines TRBV5-4 with TRBJ2-1; 9 bases match TRBD1. The CDR3 has 13 residues. V was clipped by 4 bases and J by 8 bases; unmatched bases: 4. CDR1 is SGHNT, CDR2 YYREEE, per germline (reference sequence). The CDR3 reads CASSAGQGYEQFF. The CDR3 region has the DNA TGTGCCAGCAGCGCCGGACAGGGGTATGAGCAGTTCTTC.

The CDR3 bases are TGTGCCAGCAGCACCGGACAGGGTGGTGGAAACACCATATATTTT. Protein product: CASSTGQGGGNTIYF. The chain combines TRBV6-5 with TRBJ1-3; 8 nucleotides agree with TRBD1. Trimming cost V 6 bases and J 3 bases; bases outside gene matches: 7. The CDR3 totals 15 residues. Germline V gives CDR1 MNHEY, CDR2 SVGAGI.